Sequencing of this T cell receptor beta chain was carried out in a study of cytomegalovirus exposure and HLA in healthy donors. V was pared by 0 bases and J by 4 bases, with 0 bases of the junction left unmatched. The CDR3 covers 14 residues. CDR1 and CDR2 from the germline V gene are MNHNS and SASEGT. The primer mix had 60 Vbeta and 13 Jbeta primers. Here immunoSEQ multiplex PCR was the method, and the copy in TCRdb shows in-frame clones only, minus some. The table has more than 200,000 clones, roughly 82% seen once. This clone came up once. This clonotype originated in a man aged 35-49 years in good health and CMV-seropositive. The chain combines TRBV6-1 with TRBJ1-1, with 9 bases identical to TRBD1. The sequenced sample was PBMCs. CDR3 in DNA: TGTGCCAGCAGTGAAGCGACAGGGGGCACTGAAGCTTTCTTT. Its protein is CASSEATGGTEAFF.